The present T cell receptor beta chain was sequenced within a study of blood T cell repertoires in COVID-19. Germline V gene sequence: CDR1 SNHLY, CDR2 FYNNEI. CDR3 length: 14 amino acids. V was trimmed by 6 bases and J by 3 bases, leaving 15 bases between them. This clone has just a few counts. The data were produced by immunoSEQ multiplex PCR, yet TCRdb's version contains in-frame clones alone and is incomplete. The sample yields approximately 94,000 clones, 88% seen once. The TCR was taken from an elderly woman with active COVID-19. V is TRBV2 and J is TRBJ2-7, with TRBD1 as a possible D gene (6 bases). Sample: peripheral blood. The CDR3 spells CASRGPDSYYEQYF. CDR3 coding DNA: TGTGCCAGCAGGGGTCCGGACAGTTACTACGAGCAGTACTTC. Supplemented by reference TRBV2 and TRBJ2-7, the full variable domain reads EPEVTQTPSHQVTQMGQEVILRCVPISNHLYFYWYRQILGQKVEFLVSFYNNEISEKSEIFDDQFSVERPDGSNFTLKIRSTKLEDSAMYFCASRGPDSYYEQYFGPGTRLTVT.